This T cell receptor (beta chain) was sequenced in a study of cytomegalovirus exposure and HLA in healthy donors. Study summary: It was reported in a later analysis that the 90 to 150 validation repertoires used the same platform as the 500 to 700 first-cohort repertoires.

As concerns this clone: Its antigen is still unknown.

The approximately 120-subject validation cohort, separate from the roughly 700-subject first cohort, included the donors. CDR1 and CDR2 (germline): LNHDA, SQIVND (reference sequence). This CDR3 comprises 15 residues. After removal of 6 bases from V and 4 bases from J, the junction contained 9 bases not matched to a gene. Overall study findings and caveats: The classifier reportedly diagnosed cytomegalovirus status with high sensitivity and specificity.

The protocol was immunoSEQ multiplex PCR, while the TCRdb copy is restricted to in-frame clones and leaves out a portion. This sample has some 150,000 clones; roughly 89% occur once, and the top ten carry roughly 1.4%. This sequence originates from a woman under 40 in good health and CMV-seronegative. The sequenced sample was PBMCs. The V gene is TRBV19, the J gene TRBJ1-1; TRBD1 agrees at 9 bases. DNA of the CDR3: TGTGCCAGTAGACGACAGGGGGAAATTGTCACTGAAGCTTTCTTT. It encodes CASRRQGEIVTEAFF.